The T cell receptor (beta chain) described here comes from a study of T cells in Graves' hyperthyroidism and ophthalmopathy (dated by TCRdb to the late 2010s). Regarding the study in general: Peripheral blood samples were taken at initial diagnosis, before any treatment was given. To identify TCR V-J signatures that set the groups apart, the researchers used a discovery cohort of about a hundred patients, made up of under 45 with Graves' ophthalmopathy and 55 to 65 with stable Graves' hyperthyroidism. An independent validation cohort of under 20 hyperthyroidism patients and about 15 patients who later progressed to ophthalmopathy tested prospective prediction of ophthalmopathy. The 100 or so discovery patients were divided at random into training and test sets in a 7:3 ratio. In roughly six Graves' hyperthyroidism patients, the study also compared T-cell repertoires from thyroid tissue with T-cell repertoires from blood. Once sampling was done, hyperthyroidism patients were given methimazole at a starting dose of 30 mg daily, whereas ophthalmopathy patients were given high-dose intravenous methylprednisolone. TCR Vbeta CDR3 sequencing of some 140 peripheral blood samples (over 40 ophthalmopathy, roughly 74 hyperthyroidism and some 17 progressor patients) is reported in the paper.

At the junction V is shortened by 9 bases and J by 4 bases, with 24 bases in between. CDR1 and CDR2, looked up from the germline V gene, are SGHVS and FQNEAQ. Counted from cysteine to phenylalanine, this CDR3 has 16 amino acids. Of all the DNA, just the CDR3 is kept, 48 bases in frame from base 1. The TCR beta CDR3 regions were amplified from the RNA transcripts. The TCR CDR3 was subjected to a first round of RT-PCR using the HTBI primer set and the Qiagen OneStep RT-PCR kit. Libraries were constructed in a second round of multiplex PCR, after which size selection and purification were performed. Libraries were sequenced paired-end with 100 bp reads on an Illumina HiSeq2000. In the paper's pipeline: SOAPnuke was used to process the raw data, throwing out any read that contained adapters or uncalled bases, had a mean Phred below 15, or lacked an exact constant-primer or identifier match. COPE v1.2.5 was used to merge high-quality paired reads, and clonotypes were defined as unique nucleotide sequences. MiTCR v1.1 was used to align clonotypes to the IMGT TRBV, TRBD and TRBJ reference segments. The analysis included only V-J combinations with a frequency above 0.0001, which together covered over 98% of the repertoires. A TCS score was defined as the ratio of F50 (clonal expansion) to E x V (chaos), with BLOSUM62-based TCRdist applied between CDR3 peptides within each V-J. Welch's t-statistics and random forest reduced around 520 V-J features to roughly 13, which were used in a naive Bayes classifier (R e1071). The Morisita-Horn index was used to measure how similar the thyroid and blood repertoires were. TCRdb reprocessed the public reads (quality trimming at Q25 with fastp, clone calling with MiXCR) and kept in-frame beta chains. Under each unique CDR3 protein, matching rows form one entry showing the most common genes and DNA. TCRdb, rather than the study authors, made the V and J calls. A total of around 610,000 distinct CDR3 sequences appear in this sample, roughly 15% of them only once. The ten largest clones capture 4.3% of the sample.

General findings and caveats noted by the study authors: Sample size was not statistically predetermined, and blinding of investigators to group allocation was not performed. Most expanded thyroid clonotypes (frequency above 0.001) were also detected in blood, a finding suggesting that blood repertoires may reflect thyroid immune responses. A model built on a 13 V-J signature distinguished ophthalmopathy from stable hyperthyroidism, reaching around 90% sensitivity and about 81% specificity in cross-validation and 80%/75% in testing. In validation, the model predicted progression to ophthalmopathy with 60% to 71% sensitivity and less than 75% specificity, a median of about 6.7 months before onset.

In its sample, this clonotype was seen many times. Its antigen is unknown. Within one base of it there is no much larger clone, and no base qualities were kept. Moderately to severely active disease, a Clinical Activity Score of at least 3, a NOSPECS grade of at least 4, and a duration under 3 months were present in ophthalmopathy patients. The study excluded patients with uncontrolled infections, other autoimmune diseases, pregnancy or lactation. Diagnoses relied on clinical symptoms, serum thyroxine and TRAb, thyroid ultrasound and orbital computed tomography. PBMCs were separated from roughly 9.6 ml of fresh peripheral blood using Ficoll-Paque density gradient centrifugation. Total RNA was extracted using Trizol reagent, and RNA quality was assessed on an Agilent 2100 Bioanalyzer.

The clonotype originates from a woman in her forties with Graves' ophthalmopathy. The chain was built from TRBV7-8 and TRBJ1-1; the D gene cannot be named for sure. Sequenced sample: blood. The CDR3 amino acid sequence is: CASVSNVPKGLTEAFF. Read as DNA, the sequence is TGTGCCAGTGTATCCAACGTGCCCAAAGGACTCACTGAAGCTTTCTTT.